Below are 19 T cell receptor beta chains sequenced from a single sample in a study of Ad26.COV2.S vaccination and SARS-CoV-2 variants. Profiling relied on immunoSEQ multiplex PCR, and the TCRdb table lists in-frame clones only, not all of them. The sample holds around 450,000 clones, roughly 89% seen once. As for treatment: some 20 received Ad26.COV2.S at low or high dose, single or two shots; about 5 received placebo; per-sample allocation not given. Samples came from day 63 after the first vaccine or placebo injection. The material was peripheral blood, obtained in a trial of Ad26.COV2.S vaccine versus placebo. The receptors originated from a person aged 18-60 years who received the Ad26.COV2.S COVID-19 vaccine or a placebo.

CDR3 DNA sequence: TGTGCCAGCAGCAGCGGACAGGGTCGGGATGGCTACACCTTC. Amino acids: CASSSGQGRDGYTF. The rearrangement uses TRBV7-9 and TRBJ1-2, with 8 bases identical to TRBD1. The CDR3 runs 14 residues. CDR1 SEHNR and CDR2 FQNEAQ come from the germline V gene (reference sequence). V dropped 5 bases and J dropped 6; count of bases not matched to a gene: 8.

This clone has just one count. The chain combines TRBV24-1 with TRBJ2-3; 10 nucleotides match TRBD2. There are 18 residues in the CDR3. Per the germline V gene, CDR1 is KGHDR and CDR2 is SFDVKD. V shed 4 bases, J shed 1 base, and the junction held 10 bases outside the gene matches. The CDR3 DNA follows: TGTGCCACCAGTGAATACGGGACTAGCGAGGCGGGCACAGATACGCAGTATTTT. Protein sequence: CATSEYGTSEAGTDTQYF.

The chain joins TRBV9 to TRBJ2-4, with D possibly being TRBD2 (6 bases). V was cut by 4 bases and J by 9 bases, with 17 bases left in between. This CDR3 has 14 amino acids. The germline gives CDR1 SGDLS, CDR2 YYNGEE. The CDR3, as DNA: TGTGCCAGCAGCCCTTGGTCCCCCGGGGGCATTCAGTACTTC. It specifies CASSPWSPGGIQYF.

This clone occurred a few times. V gene TRBV7-2 combines with J gene TRBJ2-3, with D perhaps TRBD1 or TRBD2 (5 bases each). CDR3 length equals 15 residues. Per the germline V gene, CDR1 is SGHTA and CDR2 is FQGNSA. The V end lost 7 bases, the J end lost 3 bases, and 17 bases lay between the germline ends. CDR3 sequence: CASTPRDGSTDTQYF. Here the CDR3 DNA reads TGTGCCAGCACCCCCAGGGACGGGTCGACAGATACGCAGTATTTT.

This clone was seen more than once but under ten times. The J gene is TRBJ2-1, the V gene TRBV7-9; D unclear. V was clipped by 2 bases and J by 10 bases, with 6 bases between them. This CDR3 spans 11 amino acids. Germline V CDR1 and CDR2: SEHNR, FQNEAQ (reference sequence). As DNA, the CDR3 is TGTGCCAGCAGCTTAATGCGGGAGCAGTTCTTC. This encodes CASSLMREQFF.

DNA for the CDR3: TGTGCCAGCAGTTTCCGAACCCGGCAGGGGCTAACTGAAGCTTTCTTT. Translating it yields CASSFRTRQGLTEAFF. The chain uses TRBV27 and TRBJ1-1; D possibly corresponds to TRBD1 (6 bases). The CDR3 is 16 amino acids. Trimming shortened V by 3 bases and J by 5 bases, and 19 bases separated the two germline ends. Germline assignment: CDR1 MNHEY and CDR2 SMNVEV (reference sequence).

This chain links TRBV5-6 with TRBJ1-1, with TRBD1 as a possible D gene (6 bases). This CDR3 has 15 residues. From germline, CDR1 is SGHDT and CDR2 YYEEEE. Trimming removed 0 bases at V and 1 base at J, with 10 bases between. CDR3 bases: TGTGCCAGCAGCTTGGTGCGGGGGCCGAACACTGAAGCTTTCTTT. Its protein is CASSLVRGPNTEAFF.

This clone was observed a single time. The V and J genes are TRBV7-8 and TRBJ1-3, with D uncertain. The V gene lost 5 bases and the J gene lost 0 bases, with 8 bases spanning the gap. Germline CDR1 and CDR2: SGHVS and FQNEAQ. The CDR3 extends over 14 amino acids. The chain's CDR3 is CASSVQSSGNTIYF. CDR3 bases: TGTGCCAGCAGCGTTCAAAGCTCTGGAAACACCATATATTTT.

V usage is TRBV9 and J usage is TRBJ2-5; tentative D call: TRBD1 (6 bases). The CDR3 covers 15 residues. The V gene's germline CDR1 is SGDLS and CDR2 YYNGEE. Trimming stripped 0 bases from V and 2 bases from J, with 11 bases between. The CDR3 here is CASSVVWGTQETQYF. The CDR3 DNA reads TGTGCCAGCAGCGTAGTCTGGGGGACACAAGAGACCCAGTACTTC.

The rearrangement links TRBV5-5 to TRBJ2-3; 15 bases are a match to TRBD2. The CDR3 spans 17 residues. Trimming at V came to 4 bases and at J to 3 bases, leaving 6 bases not matched to a gene. Per the germline V gene, CDR1 is SGHKS and CDR2 is YYEKEE (reference sequence). In nucleotides, the CDR3 is TGTGCCAGCAGCCCCGGGACTAGCGGGGGGAAGACAGATACGCAGTATTTT. Protein product: CASSPGTSGGKTDTQYF. The full variable domain, completed using reference TRBV5-5 and TRBJ2-3, is DAGVTQSPTHLIKTRGQQVTLRCSPISGHKSVSWYQQVLGQGPQFIFQYYEKEERGRGNFPDRFSARQFPNYSSELNVNALLLGDSALYLCASSPGTSGGKTDTQYFGPGTRLTVL.

The chain recombines TRBV10-3 with TRBJ2-7; 8 positions match TRBD2. CDR3 length equals 15 residues. J was trimmed by 5 bases and V by 11 bases; bases with no gene match: 17. Per the germline V gene, CDR1 is ENHRY and CDR2 is SYGVKD. CDR3 loop: CASSPTSGRVHEQYV. The CDR3 bases are TGTGCCTCCAGTCCAACAAGCGGGAGAGTCCACGAGCAGTACGTC.

This chain joins TRBV7-9 and TRBJ1-1; maybe TRBD1 (6 bases). Germline-derived CDR1 and CDR2 are SEHNR and FQNEAQ (reference sequence). The CDR3 runs to 15 residues. Trimming shortened V by 6 bases and J by 6 bases, and 20 bases separated the two germline ends. The CDR3 sequence: CASRGVRQGMAEAFF. CDR3 sequence (DNA): TGTGCCAGCAGGGGGGTTAGGCAGGGGATGGCTGAAGCTTTCTTT.

This chain uses TRBV12-3 or TRBV12-4 with TRBJ2-5; 8 positions agree with TRBD2. V lost 8 bases to trimming and J lost 2 bases; unmatched junction nucleotides: 4. The CDR3 contains 13 residues. The CDR3 DNA is TGTGCCAGCGGCAGCGGGAGACAAGAGACCCAGTACTTC. This codes for CASGSGRQETQYF.

V and J are TRBV5-1 and TRBJ2-7; no reliable D call. Trimming pared 0 bases from V and 6 bases from J, leaving 4 bases between. There are 11 residues in the CDR3. Germline loops: CDR1 SGHRS, CDR2 YFSETQ. CDR3 sequence: CASSLEFEQYF. CDR3 DNA: TGCGCCAGCAGCTTGGAATTCGAGCAGTACTTC.

The chain uses TRBV7-2 and TRBJ1-1; D is uncertain. The germline V gene has CDR1 SGHTA and CDR2 FQGNSA. CDR3 size: 12 residues. Trimming shortened V by 1 base and J by 7 bases, and 7 bases separated the two germline ends. CDR3 DNA sequence: TGTGCCAGCAGCTTAGACAGCCTTGAAGCTTTCTTT. Protein product: CASSLDSLEAFF. Supplemented by reference TRBV7-2 and TRBJ1-1, the full variable domain reads GAGVSQSPSNKVTEKGKDVELRCDPISGHTALYWYRQSLGQGLEFLIYFQGNSAPDKSGLPSDRFSAERTGGSVSTLTIQRTQQEDSAVYLCASSLDSLEAFFGQGTRLTVV.

The genes are TRBV5-1 and TRBJ2-7; 7 bases are a match to TRBD1. After removal of 3 bases from V and 2 bases from J, the junction contained 2 bases not matched to a gene. CDR3 size: 13 residues. Germline-derived CDR1 and CDR2 are SGHRS and YFSETQ. CDR3 nucleotide sequence: TGCGCCAGCAGCTCACAGGGGACCTACGAGCAGTACTTC. Translation gives CASSSQGTYEQYF.

V usage is TRBV7-3 and J usage is TRBJ2-1; D not resolved. Trimming stripped 2 bases from V and 3 bases from J, with 8 bases between. The germline V gene encodes CDR1 SGHTA and CDR2 FQGTGA. This CDR3 region has 14 residues. CDR3 amino acids: CASSLGGGYNEQFF. CDR3 coding DNA: TGTGCCAGCAGCTTAGGCGGCGGCTACAATGAGCAGTTCTTC.

The chain uses TRBV5-5 and TRBJ2-7, with TRBD1 identical over 11 bases. Germline V gene data show CDR1 as SGHKS and CDR2 as YYEKEE (reference sequence). This CDR3 is built from 16 residues. The J segment lost 7 bases and the V segment lost 1 base, leaving 10 bases of the junction unmatched. As DNA, the CDR3 is TGTGCCAGCAGCTTGTATCGGACAGGGGGCTTGGGTGAGCAGTACGTC. It codes for CASSLYRTGGLGEQYV.

The chain joins TRBV11-3 to TRBJ1-1; D gene unclear. This CDR3 region has 11 residues. Germline V gene lookup returns CDR1 SGHNT and CDR2 YENEEA. Trimming removed 3 bases from V and 7 bases from J, with 6 bases in between. The CDR3 bases are TGTGCCAGCAGCTTGACTGATGAAGCTTTCTTT. This encodes CASSLTDEAFF.